One and the same sample provided the 13 T cell receptor beta chains below, sequenced in a study of blood T cell repertoires in COVID-19. This table comes from immunoSEQ multiplex PCR, and its TCRdb copy is limited to in-frame clones, with some not included. The sample lists 150,000 to 200,000 clones; around nine tenths were seen once. Sequencing was carried out using peripheral blood. Receptor source: a human donor in a cohort sampled during active COVID-19.

The CDR3 here is CASSFSGSYEQFF. The CDR3 DNA sequence: TGTGCCAGCAGCTTTAGCGGGAGCTATGAGCAGTTCTTC. J is TRBJ2-1 and V is TRBV7-2; 9 bases agree with TRBD2. The CDR3 has 13 residues. Per the germline V gene, CDR1 is SGHTA and CDR2 is FQGNSA. The V gene end was trimmed by 3 bases and the J gene end by 8 bases; junction bases not matched to a gene: 2.

Concerning this clone itself: One junction end does not reproduce the germline sequence, and a read error may be involved. This rearrangement joins TRBV11-2 to TRBJ1-2; unclear D gene. This CDR3 has 12 residues. Germline V lookup: CDR1 SGHAT, CDR2 FQNNGV. The CDR3 protein is CASSLGGPADLF. DNA for the CDR3: TGTGCCAGCAGCTTAGGAGGGCCCGCTGACCTCTTC. Complete variable domain (other parts from reference TRBV11-2 and TRBJ1-2): EAGVAQSPRYKIIEKRQSVAFWCNPISGHATLYWYQQILGQGPKLLIQFQNNGVVDDSQLPKDRFSAERLKGVDSTLKIQPAKLEDSAVYLCASSLGGPADLFGSGTRLTVV.

The chain couples TRBV5-1 to TRBJ2-7, with 7 bases that match TRBD1. V lost 4 bases and J lost 2; bases outside the gene matches: 3. Germline V gives CDR1 SGHRS, CDR2 YFSETQ. The CDR3 is 13 residues long. The CDR3 DNA sequence: TGCGCCAGCAGCACAGGGGCGGCCTACGAGCAGTACTTC. Its protein is CASSTGAAYEQYF.

This clone was picked up one time. The rearrangement uses TRBV9 and TRBJ2-3; 7 bases fit TRBD1. Losses at the gene ends were 1 base for V and 4 bases for J; bases not matched to a gene: 6. Germline V CDR1 and CDR2: SGDLS, YYNGEE. CDR3 size: 15 residues. The CDR3 reads CASSVSPTGPDTQYF. CDR3 DNA: TGTGCCAGCAGCGTATCGCCGACAGGGCCAGATACGCAGTATTTT.

This clone was recorded a few times. The chain uses TRBV4-1 and TRBJ2-7; D is possibly TRBD1 (5 bases). The ends were cut back, 0 bases at V and 2 bases at J, with 8 bases in the middle. The V gene's germline CDR1 is MGHRA and CDR2 YSYEKL. The CDR3 consists of 14 residues. The CDR3 region is CASSQEAGPYEQYF. The CDR3 nucleotides read TGCGCCAGCAGCCAAGAAGCAGGGCCCTACGAGCAGTACTTC.

Of note for this clone: No conserved phenylalanine or tryptophan ends this CDR3, so it is likely a read error. No DNA is shown, since the ends of the CDR3 on it are uncertain; the CDR3 is the one TCRdb lists. The chain couples TRBV2 to TRBJ1-2. Germline V lookup: CDR1 SNHLY, CDR2 FYNNEI. The CDR3 length equals 11 residues, ends included. CDR3: CASSPGTLIQI.

This clone was detected only once. This chain connects TRBV7-8 to TRBJ2-5; 13 bases map to TRBD2. This CDR3 spans 17 amino acids. Germline CDR1 SGHVS, CDR2 FQNEAQ. J gave up 2 bases and V 2 bases, and 5 bases lay outside the gene matches. DNA for the CDR3: TGTGCCAGCAGCTTACTTTCGGGACTAGCGGGGCAAGAGACCCAGTACTTC. Translated, it gives CASSLLSGLAGQETQYF.

CDR3 region: CASSQDNYNEQFF. The CDR3 DNA reads TGTGCCAGCAGCCAGGACAACTACAATGAGCAGTTCTTC. V gene TRBV5-4 combines with J gene TRBJ2-1; tentatively, D is TRBD1 (5 bases). This CDR3 region has 13 residues. Germline V gene lookup returns CDR1 SGHNT and CDR2 YYREEE (reference sequence). V lost 4 bases, J lost 3 bases, and 8 bases lay in between.

V and J are TRBV28 and TRBJ2-6; 7 bases line up with TRBD1. Germline lookup yields CDR1 MDHEN and CDR2 SYDVKM. V shed 3 bases, J shed 2 bases, and the junction held 4 bases outside the gene matches. This CDR3 contains 16 residues. The CDR3 loop is CASSLDRKTGANVLTF. Written as DNA, the CDR3 is TGTGCCAGCAGTTTGGACAGGAAGACTGGGGCCAACGTCCTGACTTTC.

The chain recombines TRBV3-1 (or the pseudogene TRBV3-2) with TRBJ2-1; 9 positions agree with TRBD2. V was pared by 3 bases and J by 9 bases, with 9 bases of the junction left unmatched. This CDR3 region has 15 residues. Germline-derived CDR1 and CDR2 are LGHDT and YNNKEL (reference sequence). The CDR3: CASSQSGGRGGEQFF. CDR3 nucleotides: TGTGCCAGCAGCCAGAGTGGCGGGAGGGGGGGTGAGCAGTTCTTC.

This clone was seen only once. The chain employs TRBV18 and TRBJ1-2, with 7 bases lining up with TRBD1. This CDR3 spans 17 amino acids. V shed 2 bases, J shed 6 bases, and the junction held 15 bases outside the gene matches. CDR1 and CDR2 from the germline V gene are KGHSH and LQKENI. CDR3 sequence reads: CASSPSRGTTGSDGYTF. The CDR3 DNA follows: TGTGCCAGCTCACCATCTAGGGGGACGACAGGGAGCGATGGCTACACCTTC.

This chain links TRBV19 with TRBJ2-7, with D perhaps TRBD1 (5 bases). V was clipped by 5 bases and J by 6 bases, with 20 bases between them. Germline V CDR1 and CDR2: LNHDA, SQIVND (reference sequence). The CDR3 spans 15 residues. The CDR3 protein is CASSPLLQGTSEQYF. Here the CDR3 DNA reads TGTGCCAGTAGTCCCCTCCTCCAGGGAACCTCCGAGCAGTACTTC.

The CDR3 bases are TGTGCCATCAGCCCTTTAGTCACCCACGAGCAGTACTTC. Protein product: CAISPLVTHEQYF. The chain couples TRBV10-3 to TRBJ2-7; D uncertain. Between the trimmed V and J ends, which lost 6 bases and 5 bases, there was a span of 14 bases. The length of the CDR3 is 13 residues. Germline CDR1 is ENHRY and CDR2 is SYGVKD.